The T cell receptor (beta chain) described here comes from a study of T cell responses to AZD1222 COVID-19 vaccine. Overall study findings and caveats: White British people made up most donors, females outnumbered males, and clonal diversity was possibly underestimated. Repertoires in all cases were sampled only once the peak T cell response had passed.

A note on this clone: As yet, its antigen is unknown.

The method was immunoSEQ multiplex PCR; TCRdb's version includes in-frame clones alone and lacks a portion of them. The top ten clones hold less than 3.5% of a sample with 150,000 or so clones, about nine tenths of them seen once. Per germline, CDR1 SGHDT and CDR2 YYEEEE. This CDR3 is built from 14 residues. The ends were cut back, 5 bases at V and 2 bases at J, with 11 bases in the middle. The input for sequencing was peripheral blood, taken on day 0 of AZD1222 vaccination. The TCR was taken from an adult in good health. The chain joins TRBV5-6 to TRBJ1-5; TRBD1 is a possible D gene (6 bases). The CDR3 nucleotides are TGTGCCAGCAGATCCAGGGGTCGCAATCAGCCCCAGCATTTT. Translating gives CASRSRGRNQPQHF.